These T cell receptor beta chains were read from a single sample in a study of T cell responses to AZD1222 COVID-19 vaccine. Assay used: immunoSEQ multiplex PCR; TCRdb lists only in-frame clones, some missing. The data hold about 110,000 clones, with about 92% observed a single time. Specimen: peripheral blood, collected on day 0 of MenACWY control vaccination. The origin of the receptors is an adult in good health. Both conserved end residues are part of each CDR3. A D gene is named only where the DNA matches it firmly. Clone size is stated in some rows and not others, as once, few, many or a class when expanded.

NA	TRBV5-4	TRBJ2-7	once	CASRAGLSGQEQYF	TGTGCCAGCAGGGCGGGACTCTCGGGGCAAGAGCAGTACTTC
TRBD2	TRBV2	TRBJ2-3	few	CASSPLAGGGDTQYF	TGTGCCAGCAGTCCCTTAGCGGGGGGTGGAGATACGCAGTATTTT
NA	TRBV5-1	TRBJ2-7	NA	CASSFDREKYF	TGCGCCAGCAGCTTCGACCGGGAGAAGTACTTC
NA	TRBV11-2	TRBJ1-6	NA	CASREWGSYNSPLHF	TGTGCCAGCAGGGAATGGGGATCCTATAATTCACCCCTCCACTTT
NA	TRBV3-1/TRBV3-2	TRBJ1-2	NA	CASSQDLYYGYTF	TGTGCCAGCAGCCAGGACCTATACTATGGCTACACCTTC
NA	TRBV7-9	TRBJ1-1	NA	CASSLVSGRHTEAFF	TGTGCCAGCAGCTTAGTATCAGGGAGGCACACTGAAGCTTTCTTT
TRBD2	TRBV7-2	TRBJ2-1	NA	CASRGGHNEQFF	TGTGCCAGCCGGGGGGGTCACAATGAGCAGTTCTTC
NA	TRBV6-1	TRBJ1-2	NA	CASSEVPEILSTGYTF	TGTGCCAGCAGTGAAGTACCAGAGATCCTCAGCACAGGCTACACCTTC
NA	TRBV7-2	TRBJ1-1	NA	CASSFPLRRTEAFF	TGTGCCAGCAGCTTCCCACTGCGGCGGACTGAAGCTTTCTTT
TRBD1	TRBV28	TRBJ2-7	NA	CASTAGTGAYEQYF	TGTGCCAGCACCGCCGGGACAGGGGCCTACGAGCAGTACTTC
NA	TRBV6-1	TRBJ1-2	NA	CASSDPWGYYGYTF	TGTGCCAGCAGTGACCCATGGGGGTACTATGGCTACACCTTC
NA	TRBV12-3/TRBV12-4	TRBJ2-2	NA	CASGRHTGELFF	TGTGCCAGCGGGAGACACACCGGGGAGCTGTTTTTT
TRBD2	TRBV27	TRBJ2-2	NA	CASSPAGTGELFF	TGTGCCAGCAGTCCAGCGGGGACCGGGGAGCTGTTTTTT
NA	TRBV7-9	TRBJ2-2	NA	CASRALEGGELFF	TGTGCCAGCAGAGCCCTAGAGGGCGGGGAGCTGTTTTTT
NA	TRBV19	TRBJ1-6	NA	CASTSDWMGNSPLHF	TGTGCCAGTACCTCGGACTGGATGGGTAATTCACCCCTCCACTTT
TRBD1	TRBV4-3	TRBJ1-2	once	CASSSGQGGGYTF	TGCGCCAGCAGCTCAGGACAGGGGGGTGGCTACACCTTC
TRBD1	TRBV11-2	TRBJ2-7	NA	CASSRDRVYEQYF	TGTGCCAGCAGCCGGGACAGGGTCTACGAGCAGTACTTC
NA	TRBV3-1/TRBV3-2	TRBJ1-2	once	CASSQDDGAYGYTF	TGTGCCAGCAGCCAAGATGATGGGGCCTATGGCTACACCTTC
NA	TRBV5-1	TRBJ1-1	NA	CASSTGNTEAFF	TGCGCCAGCAGTACAGGGAACACTGAAGCTTTCTTT
NA	TRBV10-2	TRBJ1-2	NA	CASSEGQAGYTF	TGCGCCAGCAGTGAGGGCCAGGCTGGCTACACCTTC
TRBD2	TRBV7-2	TRBJ2-3	NA	CASSLFGLAGTSDTQYF	TGTGCCAGCAGCTTATTCGGACTAGCGGGGACCTCAGATACGCAGTATTTT
TRBD1	TRBV25-1	TRBJ1-1	NA	CASSEPDRTGRTEAFF	TGTGCCAGCAGTGAACCCGATCGGACAGGGCGAACTGAAGCTTTCTTT
NA	TRBV5-1	TRBJ2-7	NA	CASSSGTTYVEQYF	TGCGCCAGCAGCTCCGGGACAACATACGTCGAGCAGTACTTC
NA	TRBV11-1	TRBJ1-6	NA	CASNPGENSPLHF	TGTGCCAGCAACCCGGGGGAGAATTCACCCCTCCACTTT
NA	TRBV5-8	TRBJ1-2	NA	CASSAADGYTF	TGTGCCAGCAGCGCGGCCGATGGCTACACCTTC
TRBD1	TRBV18	TRBJ2-1	NA	CASSPPGQGVANEQFF	TGTGCCAGCTCACCTCCGGGACAGGGGGTCGCAAATGAGCAGTTCTTC
NA	TRBV12-3/TRBV12-4	TRBJ1-1	NA	CASSLQGNTEAFF	TGTGCCAGCAGCCTACAGGGGAACACTGAAGCTTTCTTT
NA	TRBV7-2	TRBJ1-5	NA	CASSARVGQPQHF	TGTGCCAGCAGCGCCAGGGTTGGCCAGCCCCAGCATTTT
TRBD1	TRBV9	TRBJ1-1	once	CASSPAPGQEAFF	TGTGCCAGCAGCCCTGCACCGGGACAGGAAGCTTTCTTT
NA	TRBV12-3/TRBV12-4	TRBJ1-5	NA	CACAAGGNQPQHF	TGTGCCTGCGCGGCGGGAGGCAATCAGCCCCAGCATTTT
TRBD2	TRBV7-2	TRBJ2-7	NA	CASSITSGAYEQYF	TGTGCCAGCAGCATCACTAGCGGGGCCTACGAGCAGTACTTC
TRBD1	TRBV10-1	TRBJ1-2	once	CASSESAATGGSIHYGYTF	TGCGCCAGCAGTGAGTCTGCGGCGACAGGGGGCTCAATACACTATGGCTACACCTTC
NA	TRBV6-5	TRBJ2-3	NA	CASSYGGDDTDTQYF	TGTGCCAGCAGTTACGGAGGGGACGACACAGATACGCAGTATTTT
NA	TRBV28	TRBJ1-5	NA	CASREGGGRGNQPQHF	TGTGCCAGCAGAGAAGGGGGGGGCCGGGGCAATCAGCCCCAGCATTTT
TRBD1	TRBV19	TRBJ2-3	NA	CASSITGGVTDTQYF	TGTGCCAGTAGTATAACAGGGGGCGTCACAGATACGCAGTATTTT
TRBD1	TRBV4-3	TRBJ2-3	NA	CASSRRQGTSTDTQYF	TGCGCCAGCAGCCGCAGACAGGGCACTAGCACAGATACGCAGTATTTT
NA	TRBV6-6	TRBJ1-1	NA	CASSPPWWGGRGTEAFF	TGTGCCAGCAGTCCACCTTGGTGGGGGGGGCGCGGTACTGAAGCTTTCTTT
NA	TRBV3-1/TRBV3-2	TRBJ2-7	NA	CASSQGQGNDYEQYF	TGTGCCAGCAGCCAAGGGCAGGGAAACGACTACGAGCAGTACTTC
TRBD1	TRBV29-1	TRBJ1-2	once	CSVHLGDGQGDYGYTF	TGCAGCGTCCATTTAGGGGATGGACAGGGGGACTATGGCTACACCTTC
NA	TRBV5-8	TRBJ1-4	NA	CASRPLFGFTTNEKLFF	TGTGCCAGCAGACCACTCTTCGGGTTTACGACTAATGAAAAACTGTTTTTT
NA	TRBV6-5	TRBJ1-2	NA	CASSRQGSYGYTF	TGTGCCAGCAGCAGGCAGGGTAGCTATGGCTACACCTTC
NA	TRBV9	TRBJ2-5	NA	CASSVGAGAGQETQYF	TGTGCCAGCAGCGTAGGGGCGGGGGCCGGCCAAGAGACCCAGTACTTC
TRBD1	TRBV6-5	TRBJ2-5	NA	CASSSTGRETQYF	TGTGCCAGCAGCTCGACAGGGCGAGAGACCCAGTACTTC
NA	TRBV19	TRBJ1-2	NA	CASSIAAGYGYTF	TGTGCCAGTAGTATTGCTGCGGGCTATGGCTACACCTTC
NA	TRBV7-8	TRBJ2-5	NA	CASIIVGQGGETQYF	TGTGCCAGCATCATAGTAGGACAGGGAGGGGAGACCCAGTACTTC
NA	TRBV27	TRBJ1-5	NA	CASSFSNQPQHF	TGTGCCAGCAGTTTTAGCAATCAGCCCCAGCATTTT
TRBD1	TRBV5-1	TRBJ2-7	once	CASSLDGQGYYEQYF	TGCGCCAGCAGCTTGGATGGACAGGGATACTACGAGCAGTACTTC
NA	TRBV6-2/TRBV6-3	TRBJ1-4	NA	CASSRDRSFF	TGTGCCAGCAGCCGGGACCGGTCCTTTTTT
TRBD1	TRBV29-1	TRBJ1-2	NA	CSVRQGSGGYTF	TGCAGCGTCCGACAGGGTTCGGGTGGCTACACCTTC
TRBD1	TRBV5-4	TRBJ1-6	few	CASSGGTGRNSPLHF	TGTGCCAGCAGCGGAGGGACAGGGCGTAATTCACCCCTCCACTTT
NA	TRBV29-1	TRBJ2-1	NA	CSVPGNNEQFF	TGCAGCGTTCCGGGGAACAATGAGCAGTTCTTC
TRBD2	TRBV7-9	TRBJ2-3	NA	CASSPIGRDTQYF	TGTGCCAGCAGCCCTATCGGGAGGGATACGCAGTATTTT
NA	TRBV4-1	TRBJ1-5	NA	CASSQDGQPDNQPQHF	TGCGCCAGCAGCCAAGACGGGCAGCCAGACAATCAGCCCCAGCATTTT
TRBD2	TRBV6-4	TRBJ2-1	NA	CASSERGGYSYNEQFF	TGTGCCAGCAGCGAGCGGGGGGGCTACTCCTACAATGAGCAGTTCTTC
NA	TRBV21-1	TRBJ1-5	NA	CASSKVKTGYNQPQHF	TGTGCCAGCAGCAAGGTTAAGACAGGGTACAATCAGCCCCAGCATTTT
NA	TRBV3-1/TRBV3-2	TRBJ1-5	NA	CASSQDLDQPQHF	TGTGCCAGCAGCCAAGATCTGGATCAGCCCCAGCATTTT
NA	TRBV12-3/TRBV12-4	TRBJ1-5	NA	CASSGGGSQPQHF	TGTGCCAGTTCAGGCGGTGGAAGTCAGCCCCAGCATTTT
NA	TRBV2	TRBJ1-3	NA	CASRDMGQRNTIYF	TGTGCCAGCAGGGATATGGGACAAAGAAACACCATATATTTT
TRBD1	TRBV4-1	TRBJ1-2	few	CASRNKIITTGDYGYTF	TGCGCCAGCAGAAATAAGATAATCACCACAGGGGATTATGGCTACACCTTC